The sequence of this TCR beta chain was determined in a study of T-cell reconstitution after alpha-beta-depleted transplantation in children. Construction of the TCRbeta library involved unique molecular identifiers. Each CDR3 protein gets one entry after TCRdb re-called the PCR reads with MiXCR. This sample has about 540,000 distinct CDR3 sequences; 25% to 30% occur once, and the top ten carry approximately 33%. As concerns this clonotype: Its antigen remains unknown.

General study results and limits: The origin of high day-60 TCRbeta diversity in some patients lay in surviving recipient T cells and thymic progenitors. Most T-cell counts and diversity one year after the transplant came from T cells that were newly produced. Expanded clones from the graft, numbering several hundred, reportedly supplied alpha-beta T cells about two months after transplant.

The CDR3 is 16 amino acids. V was cut by 3 bases and J by 0 bases, with 16 bases left in between. Germline assignment: CDR1 SGHRS and CDR2 YFSETQ. The sample here was PBMCs, taken before TCRalphabeta/CD19-depleted stem cell transplant. This chain links TRBV5-1 with TRBJ2-7; maybe TRBD2 (6 bases). The source is a boy under two years old with Wiskott-Aldrich syndrome, due to receive a stem cell transplant. CDR3 sequence: CASSYGSGRSSYEQYF. CDR3 DNA sequence: TGCGCCAGCAGCTATGGTAGCGGTAGAAGCTCCTACGAGCAGTACTTC. Full variable domain (outside the CDR3, taken from reference TRBV5-1 and TRBJ2-7): KAGVTQTPRYLIKTRGQQVTLSCSPISGHRSVSWYQQTPGQGLQFLFEYFSETQRNKGNFPGRFSGRQFSNSRSEMNVSTLELGDSALYLCASSYGSGRSSYEQYFGPGTRLTVT.